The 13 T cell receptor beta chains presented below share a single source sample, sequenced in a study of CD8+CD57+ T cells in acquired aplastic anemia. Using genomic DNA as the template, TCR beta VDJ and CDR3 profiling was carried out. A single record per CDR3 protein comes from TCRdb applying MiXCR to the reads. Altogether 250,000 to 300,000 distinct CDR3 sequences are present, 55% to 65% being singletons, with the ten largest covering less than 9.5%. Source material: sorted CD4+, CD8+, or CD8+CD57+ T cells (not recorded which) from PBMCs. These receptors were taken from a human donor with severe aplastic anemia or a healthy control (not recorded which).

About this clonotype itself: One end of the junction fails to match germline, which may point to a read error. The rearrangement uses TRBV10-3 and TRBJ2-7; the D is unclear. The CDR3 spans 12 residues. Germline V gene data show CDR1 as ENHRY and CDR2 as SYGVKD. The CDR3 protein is CASSYAFYEQYF. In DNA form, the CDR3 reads TGTGCCAGCAGTTACGCCTTTTACGAGCAGTACTTC.

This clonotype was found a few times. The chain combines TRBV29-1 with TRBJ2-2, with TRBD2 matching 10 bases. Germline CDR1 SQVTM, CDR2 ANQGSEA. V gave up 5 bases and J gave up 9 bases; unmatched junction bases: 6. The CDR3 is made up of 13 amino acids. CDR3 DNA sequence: TGCAGCGTTAGTAGCGGGAGGAGTCGGGAGCTGTTTTTT. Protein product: CSVSSGRSRELFF.

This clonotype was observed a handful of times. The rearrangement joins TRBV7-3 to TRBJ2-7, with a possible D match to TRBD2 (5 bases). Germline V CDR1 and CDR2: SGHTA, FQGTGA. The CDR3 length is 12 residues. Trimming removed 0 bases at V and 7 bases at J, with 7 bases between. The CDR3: CASSLTTGEQYF. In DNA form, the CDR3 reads TGTGCCAGCAGCTTAACTACGGGAGAGCAGTACTTC.

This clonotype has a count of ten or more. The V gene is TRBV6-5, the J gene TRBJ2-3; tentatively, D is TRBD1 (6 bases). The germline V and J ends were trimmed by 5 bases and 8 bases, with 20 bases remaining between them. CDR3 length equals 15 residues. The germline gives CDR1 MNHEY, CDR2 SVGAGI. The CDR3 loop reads CASSAGQPQIGTQYF. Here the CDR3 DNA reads TGTGCCAGCAGTGCAGGACAGCCCCAGATCGGTACGCAGTATTTT.

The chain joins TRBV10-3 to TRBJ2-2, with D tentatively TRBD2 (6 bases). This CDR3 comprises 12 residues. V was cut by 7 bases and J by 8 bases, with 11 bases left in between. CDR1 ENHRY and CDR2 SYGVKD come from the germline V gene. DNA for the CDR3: TGTGCCATCACTGGGGGGTCTGGGGAGCTGTTTTTT. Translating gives CAITGGSGELFF.

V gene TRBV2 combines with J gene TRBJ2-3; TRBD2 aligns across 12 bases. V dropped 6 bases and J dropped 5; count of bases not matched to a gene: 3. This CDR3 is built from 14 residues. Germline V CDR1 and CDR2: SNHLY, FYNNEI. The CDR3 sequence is CASSQLAGGDTQYF. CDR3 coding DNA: TGTGCCAGCAGCCAACTAGCGGGAGGAGATACGCAGTATTTT.

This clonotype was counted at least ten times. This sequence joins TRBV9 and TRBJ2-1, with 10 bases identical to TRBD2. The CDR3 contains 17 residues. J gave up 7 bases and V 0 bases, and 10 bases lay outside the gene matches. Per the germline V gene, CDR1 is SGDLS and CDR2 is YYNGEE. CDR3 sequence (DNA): TGTGCCAGCAGCGTAGGAGCGGGGGGGCTCCCGGGTAATGAGCAGTTCTTC. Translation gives CASSVGAGGLPGNEQFF.

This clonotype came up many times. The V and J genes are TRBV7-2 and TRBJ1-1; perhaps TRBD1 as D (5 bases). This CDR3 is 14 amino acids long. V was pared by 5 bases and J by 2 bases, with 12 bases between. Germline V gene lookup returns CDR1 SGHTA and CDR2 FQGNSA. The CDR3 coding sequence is TGTGCCAGCAGCCCGGGACCGGCAAACACTGAAGCTTTCTTT. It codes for CASSPGPANTEAFF. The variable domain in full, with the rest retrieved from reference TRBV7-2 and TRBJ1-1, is GAGVSQSPSNKVTEKGKDVELRCDPISGHTALYWYRQSLGQGLEFLIYFQGNSAPDKSGLPSDRFSAERTGGSVSTLTIQRTQQEDSAVYLCASSPGPANTEAFFGQGTRLTVV.

For the CDR3, the DNA is TGTGCCAGCAGTGAAGACGGAGTTAGCAATCAGCCCCAGCATTTT. Amino acid sequence: CASSEDGVSNQPQHF. The genes are TRBV2 and TRBJ1-5; no firm D call. Trimming took 1 base from V and 0 from J, leaving 7 bases between them. This CDR3 spans 15 amino acids. Germline CDR1 SNHLY, CDR2 FYNNEI.

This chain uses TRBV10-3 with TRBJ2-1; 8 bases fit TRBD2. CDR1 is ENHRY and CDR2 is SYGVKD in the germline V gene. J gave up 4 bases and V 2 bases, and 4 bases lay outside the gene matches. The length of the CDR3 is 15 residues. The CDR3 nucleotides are TGTGCCATCAGTGAGGTCGGGAGGGAATACAATGAGCAGTTCTTC. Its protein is CAISEVGREYNEQFF.

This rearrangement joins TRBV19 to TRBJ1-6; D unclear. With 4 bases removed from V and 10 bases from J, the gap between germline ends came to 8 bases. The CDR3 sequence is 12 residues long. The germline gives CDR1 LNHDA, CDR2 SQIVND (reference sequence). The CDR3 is CASSKMESPLHF. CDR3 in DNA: TGTGCCAGTAGTAAGATGGAGTCACCCCTCCACTTT.

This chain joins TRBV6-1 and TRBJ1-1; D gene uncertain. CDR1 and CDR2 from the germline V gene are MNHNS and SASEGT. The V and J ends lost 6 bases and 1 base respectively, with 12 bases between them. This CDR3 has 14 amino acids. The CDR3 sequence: CASRGTLANTEAFF. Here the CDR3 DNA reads TGTGCCAGCAGGGGAACCTTAGCGAACACTGAAGCTTTCTTT.

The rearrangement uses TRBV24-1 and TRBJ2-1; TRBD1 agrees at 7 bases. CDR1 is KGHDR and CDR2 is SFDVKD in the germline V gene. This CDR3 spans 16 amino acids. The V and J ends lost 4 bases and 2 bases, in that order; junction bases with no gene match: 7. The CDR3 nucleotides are TGTGCCACCAGTGACCCAACAGGGGTGACCTACAATGAGCAGTTCTTC. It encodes CATSDPTGVTYNEQFF.